This T cell receptor beta chain was profiled in a study of T cell changes during pregnancy in multiple sclerosis. Using immunoSEQ multiplex PCR, the repertoire was profiled, and TCRdb retains in-frame clones only, with some absent. The sample carries about 67,000 clones, around nine tenths recorded once. The ends were cut back, 6 bases at V and 0 bases at J, with 8 bases in the middle. The germline gives CDR1 SNHLY, CDR2 FYNNEI. This CDR3 is built from 13 residues. About this clone itself: This specimen includes other DNA sequences encoding the same CDR3.

V is TRBV2 and J is TRBJ1-1; the D is unclear. The origin of this receptor is a female donor with multiple sclerosis, enrolled in a pregnancy study. The source material was peripheral blood, sampled in the third trimester of pregnancy. Here the CDR3 DNA reads TGTGCCAGCAGGACTACAGTGAACACTGAAGCTTTCTTT. This gives the protein CASRTTVNTEAFF.